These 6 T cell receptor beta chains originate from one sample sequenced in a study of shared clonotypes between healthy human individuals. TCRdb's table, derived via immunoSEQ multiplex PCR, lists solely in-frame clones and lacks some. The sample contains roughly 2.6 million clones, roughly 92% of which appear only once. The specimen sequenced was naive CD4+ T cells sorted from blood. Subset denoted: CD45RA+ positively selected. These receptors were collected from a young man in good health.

CDR3 residues: CASHGPQGKNTGELFF. In DNA, the CDR3 is TGTGCCAGCCATGGCCCTCAGGGAAAGAACACCGGGGAGCTGTTTTTT. The chain couples TRBV6-6 to TRBJ2-2; TRBD1 might be the D (5 bases). The CDR3 has 16 residues. Germline V lookup: CDR1 MNHNY, CDR2 SVGAGI (reference sequence). Trimming removed 8 bases from V and 1 base from J, with 17 bases in between.

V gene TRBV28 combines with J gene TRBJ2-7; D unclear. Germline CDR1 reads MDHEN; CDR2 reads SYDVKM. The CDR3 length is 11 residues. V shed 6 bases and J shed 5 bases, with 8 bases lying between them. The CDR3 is CASSLANEQYF. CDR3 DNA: TGTGCCAGCAGCCTGGCGAACGAGCAGTACTTC.

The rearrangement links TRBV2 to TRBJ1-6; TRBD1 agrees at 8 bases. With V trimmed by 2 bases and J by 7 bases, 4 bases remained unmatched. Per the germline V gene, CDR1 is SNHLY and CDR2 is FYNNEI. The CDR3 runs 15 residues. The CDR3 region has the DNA TGTGCCAGCAGTGAACCGGGACAGGCCAATTCACCCCTCCACTTT. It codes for CASSEPGQANSPLHF.

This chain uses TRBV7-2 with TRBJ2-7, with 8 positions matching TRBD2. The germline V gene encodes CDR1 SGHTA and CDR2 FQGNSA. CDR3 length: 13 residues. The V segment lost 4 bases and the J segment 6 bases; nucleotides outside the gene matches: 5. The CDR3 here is CASSSGRAGEQYF. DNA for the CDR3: TGTGCCAGCAGCTCCGGGAGGGCCGGCGAGCAGTACTTC.

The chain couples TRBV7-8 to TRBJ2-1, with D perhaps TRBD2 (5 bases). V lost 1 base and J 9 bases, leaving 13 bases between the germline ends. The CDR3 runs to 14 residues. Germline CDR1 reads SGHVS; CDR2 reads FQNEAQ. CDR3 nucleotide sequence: TGTGCCAGCAGCTTAGGAGGGCTTGGTGGTGAGCAGTTCTTC. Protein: CASSLGGLGGEQFF.

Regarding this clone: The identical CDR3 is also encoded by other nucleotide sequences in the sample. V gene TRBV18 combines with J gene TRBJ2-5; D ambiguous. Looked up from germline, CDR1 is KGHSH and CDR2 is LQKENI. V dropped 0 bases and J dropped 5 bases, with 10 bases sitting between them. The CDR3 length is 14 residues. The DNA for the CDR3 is TGTGCCAGCTCACCACCCGGCGGCCGGGAGACCCAGTACTTC. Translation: CASSPPGGRETQYF.